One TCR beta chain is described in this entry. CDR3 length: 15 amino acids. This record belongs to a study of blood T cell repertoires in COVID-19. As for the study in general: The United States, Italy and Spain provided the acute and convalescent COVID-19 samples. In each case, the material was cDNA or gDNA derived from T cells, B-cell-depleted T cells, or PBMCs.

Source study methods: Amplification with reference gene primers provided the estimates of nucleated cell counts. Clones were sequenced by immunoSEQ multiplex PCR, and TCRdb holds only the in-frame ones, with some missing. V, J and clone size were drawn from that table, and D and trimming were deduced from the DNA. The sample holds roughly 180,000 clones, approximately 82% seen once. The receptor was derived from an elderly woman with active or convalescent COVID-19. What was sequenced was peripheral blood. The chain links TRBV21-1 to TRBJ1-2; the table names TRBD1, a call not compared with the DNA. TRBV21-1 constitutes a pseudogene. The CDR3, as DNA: TGTGCCAGCAGCACCGACCAGACAGGGTACCATGGCTACACCTTC. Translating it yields CASSTDQTGYHGYTF.